This T cell receptor (beta chain) was captured in a study of blood T cell repertoires in COVID-19. Assignment of participants to cohorts was predicated upon participant-reported clinical history. The assay was immunoSEQ multiplex PCR, and TCRdb's table has in-frame clones only and misses some. The data show about 260,000 clones, more than 85% seen once. Trimming cost V 6 bases and J 3 bases, with 15 bases left between them. This CDR3 spans 15 amino acids. In germline, CDR1 is LNHDA, CDR2 SQIVND (reference sequence). The J gene is TRBJ1-5, the V gene TRBV19; D perhaps matches TRBD1 (6 bases). The sequenced sample was PBMCs or T cells enriched from blood (not recorded which). This TCR derives from a man aged 35 to 55 who had been exposed to COVID-19. The CDR3 DNA reads TGTGCCAGTAGGATGGCACAGGGTGACAATCAGCCCCAGCATTTT. As protein: CASRMAQGDNQPQHF.